This T cell receptor (beta chain) originates from a study of Ad26.COV2.S vaccination and SARS-CoV-2 variants. Treatment specified: 15 to 20 received Ad26.COV2.S at low or high dose, single or two shots; roughly five received placebo; per-sample allocation not given. Sample collection was performed on day 63 after the first vaccine or placebo injection. TCRdb keeps only in-frame clones here, not all; method: immunoSEQ multiplex PCR. The table includes around 400,000 clones, 89% detected once. Germline V gives CDR1 SGDLS, CDR2 YYNGEE. The CDR3 consists of 15 residues. V trimming: 4 bases; J trimming: 7 bases; junction bases outside the gene matches: 8.

Sequencing was performed on peripheral blood, taken in a trial of Ad26.COV2.S vaccine versus placebo. This chain joins TRBV9 and TRBJ1-4; 9 nucleotides align to TRBD1. This sequence originates from a person between 18 and 60 years old who received the Ad26.COV2.S COVID-19 vaccine or a placebo. CDR3 DNA: TGTGCCAGCAGCATCCTCGGGACAGGGTCTGAAAAACTGTTTTTT. This translates into CASSILGTGSEKLFF.